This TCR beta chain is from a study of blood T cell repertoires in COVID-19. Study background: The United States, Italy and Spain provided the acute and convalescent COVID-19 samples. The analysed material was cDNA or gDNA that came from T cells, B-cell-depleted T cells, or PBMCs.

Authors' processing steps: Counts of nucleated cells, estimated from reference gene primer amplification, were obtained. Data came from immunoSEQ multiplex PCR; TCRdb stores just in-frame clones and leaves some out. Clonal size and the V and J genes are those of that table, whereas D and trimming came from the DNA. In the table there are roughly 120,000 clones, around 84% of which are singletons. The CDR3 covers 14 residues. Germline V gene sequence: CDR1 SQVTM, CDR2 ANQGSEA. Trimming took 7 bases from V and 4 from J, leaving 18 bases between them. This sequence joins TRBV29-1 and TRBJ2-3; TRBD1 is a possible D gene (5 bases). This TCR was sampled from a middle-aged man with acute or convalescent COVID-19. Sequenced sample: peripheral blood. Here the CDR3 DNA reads TGCAGCGAAAAGGGGTTCAGTACAGCAGATACGCAGTATTTT. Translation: CSEKGFSTADTQYF.